Listed below are T cell receptor beta chains from one sample, sequenced in a study of high-grade serous ovarian cancer treatment subgroups. TCRdb's copy holds only in-frame clones and misses some; the assay was immunoSEQ multiplex PCR. The sample records roughly 18,000 clones, about 75% being singletons. Specimen: tumor tissue. These receptors came from a human donor with high-grade serous ovarian cancer. Both conserved end residues are part of each CDR3. D genes are given only for firm matches. Rows give clone size only sometimes, using once, few, many, or a class for an expanded clone.

>TRBV30|TRBJ1-3|.|.
CAWSPKRDTIYF
TGTGCCTGGAGTCCCAAGCGGGACACCATATATTTT
>TRBV10-3|TRBJ1-2|.|.
CAISDEGSDGYTF
TGTGCCATCAGTGATGAGGGGTCTGATGGCTACACCTTC
>TRBV2|TRBJ2-7|.|.
CASSEAGGGAYEQYF
TGTGCCAGCAGTGAAGCGGGCGGCGGCGCCTACGAGCAGTACTTC
>TRBV19|TRBJ2-5|.|.
CASSMTGGLNQETQYF
TGTGCCAGTAGTATGACCGGGGGCCTTAACCAAGAGACCCAGTACTTC
>TRBV27|TRBJ1-5|.|.
CASSPELTGVNQPQHF
TGTGCCAGCAGTCCCGAATTGACAGGAGTCAATCAGCCCCAGCATTTT
>TRBV2|TRBJ1-6|.|TRBD1
CASREPGQYNSPLHF
TGTGCCAGCAGAGAACCGGGACAGTATAATTCACCCCTCCACTTT
>TRBV6-1|TRBJ2-7|.|.
CASSVSGSYEQYF
TGTGCCAGCAGTGTATCGGGGTCCTACGAGCAGTACTTC
>TRBV5-1|TRBJ1-3|.|.
CASSPQTGNTIYF
TGCGCCAGCAGCCCCCAGACAGGAAACACCATATATTTT
>TRBV6-5|TRBJ2-7|.|TRBD1
CASSYTSRTGSNEQYF
TGTGCCAGCAGTTACACCTCCCGGACAGGCTCGAACGAGCAGTACTTC
>TRBV2|TRBJ1-5|few|.
CASRRQDGNQPQHF
TGTGCCAGTCGCCGACAGGATGGGAATCAGCCCCAGCATTTT
>TRBV6-6|TRBJ2-1|.|TRBD2
CASSYSAGGDEQFF
TGTGCCAGCAGTTACTCGGCGGGAGGGGATGAGCAGTTCTTC
>TRBV5-4|TRBJ1-4|.|TRBD1
CASSRDRGLDEKLFF
TGTGCCAGCAGCCGAGACAGGGGATTAGATGAAAAACTGTTTTTT
>TRBV7-3|TRBJ2-1|.|TRBD2
CASSPNSGMGGNEQFF
TGTGCCAGCAGCCCAAATAGCGGGATGGGGGGCAATGAGCAGTTCTTC
>TRBV4-3|TRBJ2-5|.|TRBD1
CASSQEVAGGKETQYF
TGCGCCAGCAGCCAAGAAGTTGCAGGGGGCAAGGAGACCCAGTACTTC
>TRBV29-1|TRBJ2-1|.|.
CSVELQGYNEQFF
TGCAGCGTTGAACTTCAAGGGTACAATGAGCAGTTCTTC
>TRBV4-3|TRBJ1-2|.|TRBD1
CASSHVTGSNYGYTF
TGCGCCAGCAGCCATGTGACAGGGTCTAACTATGGCTACACCTTC
>TRBV18|TRBJ2-1|once|TRBD2
CASSPPSGRRYNEQFF
TGTGCCAGCTCACCACCGAGCGGGAGGAGGTACAATGAGCAGTTCTTC
>TRBV27|TRBJ1-1|few|.
CASSPRWRGRVTEAFF
TGTGCCAGCAGTCCCCGTTGGAGGGGGAGGGTCACTGAAGCTTTCTTT
>TRBV4-1|TRBJ2-3|.|TRBD2
CASSLTSDTDTQYF
TGCGCCAGCAGCCTGACTAGCGACACAGATACGCAGTATTTT
>TRBV5-1|TRBJ2-5|.|.
CASSLETQETQYF
TGCGCCAGCAGCTTGGAGACCCAAGAGACCCAGTACTTC
>TRBV7-3|TRBJ1-1|few|.
CASSLTGGSDTEAFF
TGTGCCAGCAGCTTAACGGGGGGCTCGGACACTGAAGCTTTCTTT
>TRBV11-2|TRBJ2-5|.|TRBD2
CASSFPLSSGRPRGETQYF
TGTGCCAGCAGCTTCCCCTTGAGCAGCGGGAGGCCTAGGGGAGAGACCCAGTACTTC
>TRBV5-5|TRBJ2-7|once|.
CASSPWEAYEQYF
TGTGCCAGCAGCCCATGGGAGGCCTACGAGCAGTACTTC
>TRBV9|TRBJ2-2|.|.
CASSVAEAGELFF
TGTGCCAGCAGCGTAGCCGAGGCCGGGGAGCTGTTTTTT
>TRBV7-6|TRBJ2-1|few|TRBD2
CASSVGTSGNEQFF
TGTGCCAGCAGCGTCGGGACTAGCGGCAATGAGCAGTTCTTC
>TRBV7-8|TRBJ2-5|.|.
CASSLVGNPQETQYF
TGTGCCAGCAGCTTAGTGGGCAATCCACAAGAGACCCAGTACTTC
>TRBV5-4|TRBJ1-1|.|.
CATYKGMDTEAFF
TGTGCCACCTATAAGGGGATGGACACTGAAGCTTTCTTT
>TRBV18|TRBJ1-3|.|.
CASSGDVPSSGNTIYF
TGTGCCAGCTCCGGGGACGTTCCGAGCTCTGGAAACACCATATATTTT
>TRBV6-6|TRBJ1-1|.|.
CASRAGTQNTEAFF
TGTGCCAGCAGGGCCGGGACCCAGAACACTGAAGCTTTCTTT
>TRBV2|TRBJ1-2|once|.
CASSASGPNYGYTF
TGTGCCAGCAGTGCTAGTGGGCCGAACTATGGCTACACCTTC
>TRBV19|TRBJ1-5|.|.
CASSIEGTYSNQPQHF
TGTGCCAGTAGTATAGAAGGGACATATAGCAATCAGCCCCAGCATTTT
>TRBV4-3|TRBJ1-4|.|TRBD1
CASSFIRGKVEKLFF
TGCGCCAGCAGCTTCATCAGGGGGAAGGTCGAAAAACTGTTTTTT
>TRBV19|TRBJ1-4|few|.
CASSSKGGPNEKLFF
TGTGCCAGTAGTTCCAAGGGAGGACCTAATGAAAAACTGTTTTTT
>TRBV4-1|TRBJ2-2|.|.
CASSPMDTSNTGELFF
TGCGCCAGCAGCCCTATGGACACTTCGAACACCGGGGAGCTGTTTTTT
>TRBV6-1|TRBJ1-5|few|.
CASSAGSQPQHF
TGTGCCAGCAGCGCAGGGAGCCAGCCCCAGCATTTT
>TRBV28|TRBJ2-5|.|.
CASSSGQTQETQYF
TGTGCCAGCAGCTCCGGACAGACCCAAGAGACCCAGTACTTC
>TRBV19|TRBJ1-3|.|.
CASSYLIADSGNTIYF
TGTGCCAGTAGTTATTTGATCGCCGACTCTGGAAACACCATATATTTT
>TRBV11-1|TRBJ2-2|once|.
CASSPGRVVRELFF
TGTGCCAGCAGCCCTGGCAGAGTGGTCCGGGAGCTGTTTTTT
>TRBV9|TRBJ2-5|.|TRBD1
CASSVAAARGETQYF
TGTGCCAGCAGCGTAGCGGCAGCCAGGGGGGAGACCCAGTACTTC
>TRBV6-5|TRBJ1-5|few|.
CASSYLRRGGNQPQHF
TGTGCCAGCAGTTACTTACGCCGCGGTGGCAATCAGCCCCAGCATTTT
>TRBV6-5|TRBJ1-5|.|.
CASSVDLYSNQPQHF
TGTGCCAGCAGTGTGGACCTTTATAGCAATCAGCCCCAGCATTTT
>TRBV7-9|TRBJ2-3|.|TRBD1
CASNRGQDTQYF
TGTGCCAGCAACAGGGGGCAAGATACGCAGTATTTT
>TRBV19|TRBJ2-1|.|.
CASSLGNFNEQFF
TGTGCCAGTAGTTTGGGTAATTTCAATGAGCAGTTCTTC
>TRBV20-1|TRBJ1-2|.|.
CSARDLPGYTF
TGCAGTGCTAGAGATCTGCCGGGCTACACCTTC
>TRBV28|TRBJ1-1|.|.
CASNLPRRDTEAFF
TGTGCCAGCAACCTGCCAAGGAGGGACACTGAAGCTTTCTTT
>TRBV4-1|TRBJ2-1|.|TRBD2
CASSLGGDYNEQFF
TGCGCCAGCAGCCTGGGAGGGGACTACAATGAGCAGTTCTTC
>TRBV11-2|TRBJ1-6|.|TRBD1
CASSVDRGNSPLHF
TGTGCCAGCAGCGTCGACAGGGGGAATTCACCCCTCCACTTT
>TRBV19|TRBJ1-1|.|.
CASDPGARTPNTEAFF
TGTGCCAGTGACCCGGGGGCGAGAACCCCGAACACTGAAGCTTTCTTT
>TRBV12-2|TRBJ1-5|.|.
CASRPSRDRGPNQPQHF
TGTGCAAGTCGCCCCTCCCGGGACAGGGGGCCGAATCAGCCCCAGCATTTT
>TRBV9|TRBJ2-1|.|TRBD1
CASSVGTGGLLYNEQFF
TGTGCCAGCAGCGTAGGGACAGGGGGCTTACTATACAATGAGCAGTTCTTC
>TRBV5-1|TRBJ2-2|.|.
CASSLASLNTGELFF
TGCGCCAGCAGCTTGGCTTCTTTGAACACCGGGGAGCTGTTTTTT
>TRBV27|TRBJ2-7|.|TRBD1
CASRPSGTGYEQYF
TGTGCCAGCAGACCGTCCGGGACAGGGTACGAGCAGTACTTC
>TRBV2|TRBJ2-2|.|TRBD1
CASSGDSHTGELFF
TGTGCCAGCAGCGGGGACAGTCACACCGGGGAGCTGTTTTTT